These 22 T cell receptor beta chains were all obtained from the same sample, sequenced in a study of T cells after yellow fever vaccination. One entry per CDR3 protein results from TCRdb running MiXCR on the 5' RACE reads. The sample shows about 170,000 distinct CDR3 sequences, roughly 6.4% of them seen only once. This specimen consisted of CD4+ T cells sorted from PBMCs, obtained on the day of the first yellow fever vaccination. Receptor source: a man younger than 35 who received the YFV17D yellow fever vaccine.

CDR3 in amino acids: CASSLGDRGRQETQYF. CDR3 DNA sequence: TGCGCCAGCAGCTTGGGGGACAGGGGGCGGCAAGAGACCCAGTACTTC. The chain couples TRBV5-1 to TRBJ2-5; TRBD1 matches 12 bases. The junction had 2 bases not matched to a gene; V was cut back by 0 bases and J by 2 bases. CDR1 is SGHRS, CDR2 YFSETQ, per germline. CDR3 length: 16 residues.

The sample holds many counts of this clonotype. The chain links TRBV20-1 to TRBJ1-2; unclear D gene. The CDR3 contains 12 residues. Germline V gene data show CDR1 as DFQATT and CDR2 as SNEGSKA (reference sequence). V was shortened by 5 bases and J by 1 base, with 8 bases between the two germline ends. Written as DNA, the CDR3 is TGCAGTGCTTGGACCGATAACTATGGCTACACCTTC. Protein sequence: CSAWTDNYGYTF.

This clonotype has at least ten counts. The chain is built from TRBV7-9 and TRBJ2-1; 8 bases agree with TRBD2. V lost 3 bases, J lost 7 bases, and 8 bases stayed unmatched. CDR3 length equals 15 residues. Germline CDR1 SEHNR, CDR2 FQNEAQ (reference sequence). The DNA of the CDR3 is TGTGCCAGCAGCTTGCGGGGGGCCGATAGGAATGAGCAGTTCTTC. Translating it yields CASSLRGADRNEQFF.

CDR3 nucleotides: TGCAGTGCTACGGCTACAGGGGATTTGCGGGCCCAGCATTTT. Its translation: CSATATGDLRAQHF. The rearrangement uses TRBV20-1 and TRBJ1-5, with 7 positions matching TRBD1. Germline loops: CDR1 DFQATT, CDR2 SNEGSKA (reference sequence). V gave up 4 bases and J gave up 11 bases; unmatched junction bases: 14. The CDR3 contains 14 residues.

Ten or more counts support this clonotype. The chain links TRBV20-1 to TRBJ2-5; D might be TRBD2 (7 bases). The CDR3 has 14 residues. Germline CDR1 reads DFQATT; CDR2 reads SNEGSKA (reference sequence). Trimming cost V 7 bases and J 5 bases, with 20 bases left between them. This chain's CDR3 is CSVLLGGAGETQYF. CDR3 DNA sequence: TGCAGTGTCCTCTTAGGGGGGGCAGGGGAGACCCAGTACTTC.

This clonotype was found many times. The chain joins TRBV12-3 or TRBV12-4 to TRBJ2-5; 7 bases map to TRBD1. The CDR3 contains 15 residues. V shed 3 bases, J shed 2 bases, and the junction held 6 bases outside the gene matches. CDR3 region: CASSFLPGQQETQYF. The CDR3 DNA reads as TGTGCCAGCAGTTTCCTACCGGGACAGCAAGAGACCCAGTACTTC.

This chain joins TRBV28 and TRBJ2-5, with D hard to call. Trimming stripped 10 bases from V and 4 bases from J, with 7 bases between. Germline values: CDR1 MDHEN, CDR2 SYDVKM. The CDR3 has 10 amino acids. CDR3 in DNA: TGTGCCACCCTACGAGAGACCCAGTACTTC. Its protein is CATLRETQYF.

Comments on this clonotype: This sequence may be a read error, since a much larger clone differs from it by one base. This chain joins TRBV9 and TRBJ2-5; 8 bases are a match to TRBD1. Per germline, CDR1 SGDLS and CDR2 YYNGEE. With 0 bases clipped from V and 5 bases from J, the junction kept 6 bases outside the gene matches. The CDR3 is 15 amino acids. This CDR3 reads CASSVGGQVMETQYF. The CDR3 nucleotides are TGTGCCAGCAGCGTAGGGGGACAGGTTATGGAGACCCAGTACTTC. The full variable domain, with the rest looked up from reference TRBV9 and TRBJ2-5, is DSGVTQTPKHLITATGQRVTLRCSPRSGDLSVYWYQQSLDQGLQFLIQYYNGEERAKGNILERFSAQQFPDLHSELNLSSLELGDSALYFCASSVGGQVMETQYFGPGTRLLVL.

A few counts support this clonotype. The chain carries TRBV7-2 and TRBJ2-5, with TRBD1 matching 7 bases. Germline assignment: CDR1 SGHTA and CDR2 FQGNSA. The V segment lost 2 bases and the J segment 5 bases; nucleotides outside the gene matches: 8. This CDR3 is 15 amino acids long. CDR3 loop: CASSLTRQGGETQYF. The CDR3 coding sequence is TGTGCCAGCAGCTTAACTAGACAGGGCGGGGAGACCCAGTACTTC.

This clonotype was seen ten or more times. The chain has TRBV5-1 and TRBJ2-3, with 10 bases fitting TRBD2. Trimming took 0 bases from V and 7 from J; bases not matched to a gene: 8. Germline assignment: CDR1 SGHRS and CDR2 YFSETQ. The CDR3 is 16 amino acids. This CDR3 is CASSLGPLAGANTQYF. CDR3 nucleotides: TGCGCCAGCAGCTTGGGTCCGCTAGCGGGGGCGAATACGCAGTATTTT. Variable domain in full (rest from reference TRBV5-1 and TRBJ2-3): KAGVTQTPRYLIKTRGQQVTLSCSPISGHRSVSWYQQTPGQGLQFLFEYFSETQRNKGNFPGRFSGRQFSNSRSEMNVSTLELGDSALYLCASSLGPLAGANTQYFGPGTRLTVL.

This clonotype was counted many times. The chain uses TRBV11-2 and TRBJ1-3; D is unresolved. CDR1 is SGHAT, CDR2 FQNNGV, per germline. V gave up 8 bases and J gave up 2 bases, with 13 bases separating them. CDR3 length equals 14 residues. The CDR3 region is CASRRVSTGNTIYF. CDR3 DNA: TGTGCCAGCCGTCGGGTGTCGACTGGAAACACCATATATTTT.

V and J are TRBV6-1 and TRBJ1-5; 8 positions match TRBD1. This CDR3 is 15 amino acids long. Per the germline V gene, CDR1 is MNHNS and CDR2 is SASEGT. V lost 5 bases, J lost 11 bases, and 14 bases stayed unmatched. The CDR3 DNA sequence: TGTGCCAGCAGTCCGGAAATGGGACAGGTACTTTCCCAGCATTTT. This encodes CASSPEMGQVLSQHF.

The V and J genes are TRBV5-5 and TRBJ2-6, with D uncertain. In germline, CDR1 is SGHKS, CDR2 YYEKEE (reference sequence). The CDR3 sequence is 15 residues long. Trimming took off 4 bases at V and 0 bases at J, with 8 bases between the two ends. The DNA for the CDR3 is TGTGCCAGCAGCCGGCTGTACTCTGGGGCCAACGTCCTGACTTTC. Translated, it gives CASSRLYSGANVLTF.

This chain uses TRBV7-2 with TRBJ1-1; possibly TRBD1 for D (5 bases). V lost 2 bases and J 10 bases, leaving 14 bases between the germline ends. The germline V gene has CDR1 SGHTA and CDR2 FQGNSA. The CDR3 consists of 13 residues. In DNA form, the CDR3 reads TGTGCCAGCAGCTTAAGTAGCGGGGCCCGAGCTTTCTTT. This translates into CASSLSSGARAFF.

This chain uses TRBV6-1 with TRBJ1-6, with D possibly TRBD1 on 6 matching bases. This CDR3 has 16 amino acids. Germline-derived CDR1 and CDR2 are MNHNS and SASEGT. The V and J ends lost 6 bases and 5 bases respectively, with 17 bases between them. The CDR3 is CASSRPSGQHNSPLHF. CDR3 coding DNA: TGTGCCAGCAGCCGACCCTCCGGACAGCATAATTCACCCCTCCACTTT.

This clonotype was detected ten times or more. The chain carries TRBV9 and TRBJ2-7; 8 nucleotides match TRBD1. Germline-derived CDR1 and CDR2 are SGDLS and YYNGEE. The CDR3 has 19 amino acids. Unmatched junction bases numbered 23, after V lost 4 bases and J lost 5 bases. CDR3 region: CASSPSGRTGLGDGHEQYF. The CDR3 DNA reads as TGTGCCAGCAGCCCAAGCGGTCGGACAGGGCTTGGGGATGGTCACGAGCAGTACTTC.

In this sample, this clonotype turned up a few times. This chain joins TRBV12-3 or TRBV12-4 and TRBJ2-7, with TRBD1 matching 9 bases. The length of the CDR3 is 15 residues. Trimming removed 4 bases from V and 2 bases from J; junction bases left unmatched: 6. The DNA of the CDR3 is TGTGCCAGCAGTTCTGGGACAGGGTTAACCTACGAGCAGTACTTC. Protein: CASSSGTGLTYEQYF.

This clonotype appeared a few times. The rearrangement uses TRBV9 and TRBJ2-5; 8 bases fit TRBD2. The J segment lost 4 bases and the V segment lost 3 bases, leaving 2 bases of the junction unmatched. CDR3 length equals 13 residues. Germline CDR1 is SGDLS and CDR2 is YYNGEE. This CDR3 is CASSAGGGETQYF. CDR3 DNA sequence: TGTGCCAGCAGCGCGGGGGGGGGAGAGACCCAGTACTTC.

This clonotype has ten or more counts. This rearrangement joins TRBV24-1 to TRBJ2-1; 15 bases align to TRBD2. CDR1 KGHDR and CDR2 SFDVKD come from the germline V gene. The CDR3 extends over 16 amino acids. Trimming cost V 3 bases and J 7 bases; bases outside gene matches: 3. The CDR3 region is CATSDPGLAGGNEQFF. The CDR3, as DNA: TGTGCCACCAGTGATCCGGGACTAGCGGGGGGTAATGAGCAGTTCTTC.

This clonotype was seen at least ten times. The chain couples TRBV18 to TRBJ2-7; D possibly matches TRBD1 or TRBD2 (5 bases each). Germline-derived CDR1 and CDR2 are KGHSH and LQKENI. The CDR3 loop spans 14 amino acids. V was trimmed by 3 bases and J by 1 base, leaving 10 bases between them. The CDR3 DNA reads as TGTGCCAGCTCACCCGGGACGGATTCCTACGAGCAGTACTTC. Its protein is CASSPGTDSYEQYF.

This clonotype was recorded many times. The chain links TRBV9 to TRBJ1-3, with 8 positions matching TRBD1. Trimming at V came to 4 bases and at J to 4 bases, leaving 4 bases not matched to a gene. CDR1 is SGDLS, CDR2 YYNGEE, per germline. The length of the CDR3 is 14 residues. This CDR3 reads CASSTTGVGNTIYF. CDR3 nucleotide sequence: TGTGCCAGCAGCACGACAGGGGTGGGAAACACCATATATTTT. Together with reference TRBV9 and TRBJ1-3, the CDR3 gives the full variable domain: DSGVTQTPKHLITATGQRVTLRCSPRSGDLSVYWYQQSLDQGLQFLIQYYNGEERAKGNILERFSAQQFPDLHSELNLSSLELGDSALYFCASSTTGVGNTIYFGEGSWLTVV.

For the CDR3, the DNA is TGCAGTGCTAGAAGGGATGGGAGCGATGGCTACACCTTC. Protein sequence: CSARRDGSDGYTF. The rearrangement joins TRBV20-1 to TRBJ1-2; no definite D call. Germline lookup yields CDR1 DFQATT and CDR2 SNEGSKA (reference sequence). The V and J ends lost 2 bases and 6 bases respectively, with 13 bases between them. The CDR3 sequence is 13 residues long.